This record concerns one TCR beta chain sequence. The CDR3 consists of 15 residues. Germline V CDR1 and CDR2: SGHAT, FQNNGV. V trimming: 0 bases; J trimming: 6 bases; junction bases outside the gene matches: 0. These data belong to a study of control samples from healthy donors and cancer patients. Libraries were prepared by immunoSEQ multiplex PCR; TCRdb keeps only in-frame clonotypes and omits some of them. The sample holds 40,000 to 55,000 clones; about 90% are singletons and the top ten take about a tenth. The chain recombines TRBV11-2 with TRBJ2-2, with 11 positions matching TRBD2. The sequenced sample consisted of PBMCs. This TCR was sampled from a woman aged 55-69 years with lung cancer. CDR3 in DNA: TGTGCCAGCAGCTTAGATAGCGGGAGGGCCGGGGAGCTGTTTTTT. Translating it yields CASSLDSGRAGELFF.